Each of the 13 T cell receptor beta chains below was sequenced from the same sample in a study of radiation and T cells in renal cell carcinoma. Data came from immunoSEQ multiplex PCR; TCRdb stores just in-frame clones and leaves some out. The data contain roughly 92,000 clones, around 83% of them singletons. Indicated time point: blood 4 weeks post-SBRT, at nephrectomy. Treatment indicated: 15 Gy SBRT to primary tumor, nephrectomy 4 weeks later. The sequencing used blood, collected from a patient whose treatment included radiotherapy and nephrectomy. All receptors derive from a man aged 55 to 70 with renal cell carcinoma.

The chain uses TRBV2 and TRBJ2-5; TRBD1 or TRBD2 may be the D gene (5 bases each). With 8 bases removed from V and 2 bases from J, the gap between germline ends came to 21 bases. CDR1 and CDR2 from the germline V gene are SNHLY and FYNNEI. The CDR3 length is 16 residues. The CDR3 DNA sequence: TGTGCCAGCGGGGGAACTGCGCTGGGTCATCAAGAGACCCAGTACTTC. This translates into CASGGTALGHQETQYF.

The CDR3 region has the DNA TGCGCCAGCAGCCAAAGCTCCTACAATGAGCAGTTCTTC. Its protein product is CASSQSSYNEQFF. The V call is TRBV4-1, the J call TRBJ2-1; no reliable D call. CDR1 is MGHRA and CDR2 is YSYEKL in the germline V gene. The CDR3 runs 13 residues. Trimming left V 2 bases short and J 0 bases short, with 2 bases between.

This rearrangement joins TRBV5-1 to TRBJ2-7, with 14 positions matching TRBD2. The CDR3 extends over 17 amino acids. Trimming cost V 4 bases and J 1 base; bases outside gene matches: 7. Germline V gives CDR1 SGHRS, CDR2 YFSETQ. Here the CDR3 reads CASSGSGTSGSSYEQYF. CDR3 nucleotides: TGCGCCAGCAGCGGATCCGGGACTAGCGGGAGTTCCTACGAGCAGTACTTC.

The V and J genes are TRBV7-3 and TRBJ2-3, with 12 bases identical to TRBD2. The length of the CDR3 is 16 residues. V was clipped by 5 bases and J by 4 bases; unmatched bases: 7. Germline V gene data show CDR1 as SGHTA and CDR2 as FQGTGA. The CDR3 DNA reads as TGTGCCAGCAGCACCGGACTAGCGGGAATAGCAGATACGCAGTATTTT. It yields the protein CASSTGLAGIADTQYF.

The genes are TRBV2 and TRBJ2-1, with D unresolved. The V end was cut by 6 bases, the J end by 2 bases, with 14 bases between. Per the germline V gene, CDR1 is SNHLY and CDR2 is FYNNEI. The CDR3 spans 15 residues. The CDR3 loop is CASSLDSRTYNEQFF. The CDR3 nucleotides read TGTGCCAGCAGCCTGGATTCTAGGACCTACAATGAGCAGTTCTTC.

This chain connects TRBV5-4 to TRBJ2-7; weak D call: TRBD1 (6 bases). The CDR3 extends over 13 amino acids. CDR1 and CDR2 (germline): SGHNT, YYREEE (reference sequence). V was clipped by 5 bases and J by 5 bases, with 14 bases between them. In nucleotides, the CDR3 is TGTGCCAGCAGTAAACAGGGCCCCCACGAGCAGTACTTC. It translates to CASSKQGPHEQYF.

The chain is built from TRBV7-9 and TRBJ2-7; TRBD1 aligns across 7 bases. The CDR3 spans 14 residues. V dropped 5 bases and J dropped 2; count of bases not matched to a gene: 6. CDR1 is SEHNR, CDR2 FQNEAQ, per germline (reference sequence). CDR3 amino acids: CASSQPGQTYEQYF. The CDR3 DNA reads TGTGCCAGCAGCCAGCCGGGACAGACCTACGAGCAGTACTTC.

This chain links TRBV10-1 with TRBJ2-1; 11 bases agree with TRBD2. The V gene end was trimmed by 2 bases and the J gene end by 6 bases; junction bases not matched to a gene: 9. The CDR3 is 17 amino acids. The germline V gene encodes CDR1 WNHNN and CDR2 SYGVQD (reference sequence). DNA for the CDR3: TGCGCCAGCAGTGAGCTCCGTCTAGCGGGAGGCGGCAATGAGCAGTTCTTC. It yields the protein CASSELRLAGGGNEQFF.

CDR3 coding DNA: TGTGCCACCAGCGCGAGAATGCGCGAGACCCAGTACTTC. It encodes CATSARMRETQYF. The chain uses TRBV15 and TRBJ2-5; D call uncertain. V was clipped by 5 bases and J by 5 bases, with 12 bases between them. This CDR3 contains 13 residues. Germline V gene data show CDR1 as LNHNV and CDR2 as YYDKDF (reference sequence).

The chain has TRBV4-3 and TRBJ2-3; unclear D gene. CDR1 is LGHNA, CDR2 YSLEER, per germline. V dropped 0 bases and J dropped 4 bases, with 5 bases sitting between them. This CDR3 region has 13 residues. The CDR3 DNA follows: TGCGCCAGCAGCCAAGATCACCCAGATACGCAGTATTTT. Its translation: CASSQDHPDTQYF.

This clone is a singleton in its sample. The chain employs TRBV27 and TRBJ2-4; D might be TRBD1 (5 bases). Germline assignment: CDR1 MNHEY and CDR2 SMNVEV (reference sequence). The CDR3 sequence is 14 residues long. The V and J ends lost 3 bases and 0 bases respectively, with 6 bases between them. The CDR3 sequence is CASSFDRAKNIQYF. CDR3 sequence (DNA): TGTGCCAGCAGTTTTGACAGAGCCAAAAACATTCAGTACTTC.

The table lists this clone with a few counts. This chain joins TRBV25-1 and TRBJ2-2, with 10 bases lining up with TRBD1. The germline V gene has CDR1 MGHDK and CDR2 SYGVNS. After removal of 4 bases from V and 4 bases from J, the junction contained 6 bases not matched to a gene. CDR3 length equals 16 residues. CDR3 DNA: TGTGCCAGCAGTGGAGACAGGGGGCTAGGCACCGGGGAGCTGTTTTTT. Translated: CASSGDRGLGTGELFF.

This chain's CDR3 is CASSVEGGHMYQETQYF. DNA for the CDR3: TGTGCCAGCAGCGTAGAGGGGGGACACATGTACCAAGAGACCCAGTACTTC. V usage is TRBV9 and J usage is TRBJ2-5, with D perhaps being TRBD1 or TRBD2 (6 bases each). The germline V and J ends were trimmed by 0 bases and 0 bases, with 15 bases remaining between them. This CDR3 comprises 17 residues. Germline assignment: CDR1 SGDLS and CDR2 YYNGEE.